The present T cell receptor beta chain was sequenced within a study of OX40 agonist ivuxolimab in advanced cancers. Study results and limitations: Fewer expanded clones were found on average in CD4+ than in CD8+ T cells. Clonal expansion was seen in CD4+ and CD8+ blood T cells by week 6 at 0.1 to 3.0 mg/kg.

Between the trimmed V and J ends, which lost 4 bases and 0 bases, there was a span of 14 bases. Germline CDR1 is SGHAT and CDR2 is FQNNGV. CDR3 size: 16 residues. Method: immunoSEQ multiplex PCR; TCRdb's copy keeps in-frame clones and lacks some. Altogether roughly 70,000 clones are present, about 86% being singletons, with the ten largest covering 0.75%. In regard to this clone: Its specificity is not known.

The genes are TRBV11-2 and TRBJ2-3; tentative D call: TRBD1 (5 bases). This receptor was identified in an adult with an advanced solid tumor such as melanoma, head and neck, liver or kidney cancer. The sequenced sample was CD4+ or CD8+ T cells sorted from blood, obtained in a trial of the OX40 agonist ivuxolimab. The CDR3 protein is CASSSEVGPSTDTQYF. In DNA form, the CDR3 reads TGTGCCAGCAGCTCCGAGGTGGGGCCTAGCACAGATACGCAGTATTTT.